This T cell receptor (beta chain) is drawn from a study of blood T cell repertoires in COVID-19. In the study overall: Collection of acute and convalescent COVID-19 samples took place in the United States, Italy and Spain. The cDNA or gDNA used as material had been derived from T cells, B-cell-depleted T cells, or PBMCs.

CDR1 and CDR2 from the germline V gene are SGHVS and FNYEAQ. Trimming pared 1 base from V and 4 bases from J, leaving 11 bases between. The CDR3 runs 15 residues. This table comes from immunoSEQ multiplex PCR, and its TCRdb copy is limited to in-frame clones, with some not included. The table has over 200,000 clones, just over 85% seen once; the top ten hold about 2.2%. Sequenced: peripheral blood. This chain joins TRBV7-6 and TRBJ1-5; weak D call: TRBD1 (5 bases). This TCR came from a man aged 25 to 40 who had recovered from COVID-19. CDR3 amino acids: CASSLDFGQNQPQHF. CDR3 sequence (DNA): TGTGCCAGCAGCTTAGATTTCGGACAAAATCAGCCCCAGCATTTT.